This entry lists 11 T cell receptor beta chains sequenced from one sample in a study of blood T cell repertoires in COVID-19. Clones were read by immunoSEQ multiplex PCR, and TCRdb kept only the in-frame ones, dropping some. Found here are about 76,000 clones, 90% to 95% of them singletons; the top ten hold approximately 5.3%. The sample comprised peripheral blood. These receptors came from a human donor in a cohort sampled during active COVID-19.

The chain links TRBV13 to TRBJ2-3, with D possibly matching TRBD1 (6 bases). In germline, CDR1 is PRHDT, CDR2 FYEKMQ (reference sequence). The CDR3 has 15 residues. Trimming took off 0 bases at V and 2 bases at J, with 9 bases between the two ends. The CDR3 DNA reads as TGTGCCAGCAGCTTAGGGCAGGGGATCACAGATACGCAGTATTTT. This encodes CASSLGQGITDTQYF.

The chain carries TRBV7-2 and TRBJ1-5, with 11 positions matching TRBD1. The germline CDR1 and CDR2 sequences are SGHTA and FQGNSA. CDR3 length: 15 residues. V lost 6 bases to trimming and J lost 3 bases; unmatched junction nucleotides: 4. The CDR3 loop reads CASSRTGGYNQPQHF. CDR3 nucleotides: TGTGCCAGCAGTCGGACAGGGGGCTACAATCAGCCCCAGCATTTT.

V usage is TRBV6-6 and J usage is TRBJ2-2; TRBD2 is a possible D gene (6 bases). Between the trimmed V and J ends, which lost 7 bases and 5 bases, there was a span of 11 bases. The CDR3 length is 13 residues. Germline CDR1 reads MNHNY; CDR2 reads SVGAGI (reference sequence). The CDR3 loop is CASIPGGTGELFF. Written as DNA, the CDR3 is TGTGCCAGCATCCCCGGGGGAACCGGGGAGCTGTTTTTT.

The chain is built from TRBV12-5 and TRBJ1-5, with D perhaps matching TRBD1 (6 bases). Germline CDR1 reads LGHNT; CDR2 reads FRNRAP. Trimming left V 7 bases short and J 4 bases short, with 17 bases between. This CDR3 has 15 amino acids. The CDR3 sequence: CASAPGTLGNQPQHF. CDR3 in DNA: TGTGCTAGTGCCCCAGGGACATTGGGGAATCAGCCCCAGCATTTT.

CDR3 DNA sequence: TGTGCCATCAGTGCGGGACAGGGAAGGAACGAGCAGTACTTC. Translation gives CAISAGQGRNEQYF. The rearrangement uses TRBV10-3 and TRBJ2-7, with 9 bases fitting TRBD1. V lost 4 bases, J lost 5 bases, and 6 bases stayed unmatched. The CDR3 consists of 14 residues. Germline lookup yields CDR1 ENHRY and CDR2 SYGVKD.

This chain connects TRBV7-8 to TRBJ1-1, with D tentatively TRBD1 (5 bases). This CDR3 has 13 residues. Germline lookup yields CDR1 SGHVS and CDR2 FQNEAQ. V was clipped by 2 bases and J by 5 bases, with 9 bases between them. CDR3 residues: CASSLRGATEAFF. CDR3 DNA sequence: TGTGCCAGCAGCTTAAGGGGCGCAACTGAAGCTTTCTTT.

CDR3 region: CASSPRTSGVEEQYF. The CDR3 region has the DNA TGTGCCAGCAGCCCTAGGACTAGCGGGGTGGAAGAGCAGTACTTC. The rearrangement uses TRBV3-1 (or the pseudogene TRBV3-2) and TRBJ2-7, with 12 bases identical to TRBD2. This CDR3 has 15 amino acids. Germline trimming cut 4 bases from V and 7 bases from J; bases unmatched to any gene: 8. The germline V gene has CDR1 LGHDT and CDR2 YNNKEL (reference sequence).

J is TRBJ2-7 and V is TRBV4-2, with 9 bases aligning to TRBD2. Per germline, CDR1 LGHNA and CDR2 YNFKEQ. This CDR3 contains 16 residues. Unmatched junction bases numbered 9, after V lost 4 bases and J lost 2 bases. The CDR3 DNA is TGTGCCAGCAGCCCCGACGCTAGCGGGGTTGCCTACGAGCAGTACTTC. Amino acids: CASSPDASGVAYEQYF.

CDR3 sequence reads: CASSQPTRGETQYF. CDR3 nucleotides: TGCGCCAGCAGCCAACCGACGCGGGGAGAGACCCAGTACTTC. The chain links TRBV4-1 to TRBJ2-5; perhaps TRBD2 as D (6 bases). Trimming left V 2 bases short and J 4 bases short, with 11 bases between. The CDR3 spans 14 residues. Germline V lookup: CDR1 MGHRA, CDR2 YSYEKL.

The chain has TRBV5-1 and TRBJ2-1; 16 bases are shared with TRBD2. The length of the CDR3 is 18 residues. Trimming removed 5 bases from V and 1 base from J; junction bases left unmatched: 6. In germline, CDR1 is SGHRS, CDR2 YFSETQ. The CDR3 reads CASSSGLAGGRSYNEQFF. Written as DNA, the CDR3 is TGCGCCAGCAGTTCGGGACTAGCGGGGGGGAGGTCCTACAATGAGCAGTTCTTC.

The chain links TRBV12-5 to TRBJ1-3; D unresolved. The germline CDR1 and CDR2 sequences are LGHNT and FRNRAP. V was pared by 0 bases and J by 0 bases, with 6 bases between. This CDR3 region has 15 residues. The CDR3 region is CASGLVPGSGNTIYF. CDR3 DNA: TGTGCTAGTGGTTTGGTACCCGGCTCTGGAAACACCATATATTTT. Filled out from reference TRBV12-5 and TRBJ1-3, the complete variable domain reads DARVTQTPRHKVTEMGQEVTMRCQPILGHNTVFWYRQTMMQGLELLAYFRNRAPLDDSGMPKDRFSAEMPDATLATLKIQPSEPRDSAVYFCASGLVPGSGNTIYFGEGSWLTVV.